The 17 T cell receptor beta chains listed next were all sequenced from one sample in a study of blood T cell repertoires in COVID-19. The data were produced by immunoSEQ multiplex PCR, yet TCRdb's version contains in-frame clones alone and is incomplete. This sample has over 250,000 clones; more than 85% occur once, and the top ten carry about 2.2%. The sample was peripheral blood. Every receptor here comes from a woman aged 25-40 years with COVID-19, enrolled during active disease.

V usage is TRBV9 and J usage is TRBJ2-7; TRBD2 matches 8 bases. The CDR3 is 15 residues long. V lost 0 bases to trimming and J lost 2 bases; unmatched junction nucleotides: 4. CDR1 is SGDLS, CDR2 YYNGEE, per germline. CDR3: CASSVGGGRTYEQYF. CDR3 nucleotide sequence: TGTGCCAGCAGCGTAGGGGGCGGGAGGACCTACGAGCAGTACTTC. The entire variable domain, with the rest obtained from reference TRBV9 and TRBJ2-7, is as follows: DSGVTQTPKHLITATGQRVTLRCSPRSGDLSVYWYQQSLDQGLQFLIQYYNGEERAKGNILERFSAQQFPDLHSELNLSSLELGDSALYFCASSVGGGRTYEQYFGPGTRLTVT.

The V and J genes are TRBV28 and TRBJ1-2; 8 nucleotides match TRBD1. Germline V gene lookup returns CDR1 MDHEN and CDR2 SYDVKM. V lost 11 bases and J lost 4; bases outside the gene matches: 9. The CDR3 contains 13 residues. The CDR3 coding sequence is TGTGCCGCAGTCGCGACAGGGGTCTATGGCTACACCTTC. Its translation: CAAVATGVYGYTF.

The chain joins TRBV16 to TRBJ1-2; D perhaps matches TRBD1 (5 bases). The germline V gene has CDR1 KGHSY and CDR2 FQNENV. The CDR3 has 12 amino acids. V was trimmed by 3 bases and J by 7 bases, leaving 9 bases between them. The CDR3 coding sequence is TGTGCCAGCAGCCAGACCGACAGTGGCTACACCTTC. Its translation is CASSQTDSGYTF.

The V call is TRBV18, the J call TRBJ1-1; a possible D gene is TRBD1 (6 bases). CDR1 and CDR2 from the germline V gene are KGHSH and LQKENI. This CDR3 region has 16 residues. V lost 3 bases, J lost 0 bases, and 14 bases lay in between. CDR3 coding DNA: TGTGCCAGCTCACCGAGAATGGACAGTCTGAACACTGAAGCTTTCTTT. Protein sequence: CASSPRMDSLNTEAFF.

The gene calls are TRBV7-2 and TRBJ2-7; D is undetermined. CDR3 length: 12 amino acids. Per the germline V gene, CDR1 is SGHTA and CDR2 is FQGNSA. V dropped 4 bases and J dropped 3 bases, with 7 bases sitting between them. The CDR3 DNA sequence: TGTGCCAGCAGCTCCGGTCTCTACGAGCAGTACTTC. This codes for CASSSGLYEQYF.

This CDR3 reads CASSRTGGFYEQYF. Here the CDR3 DNA reads TGTGCCAGCAGTAGGACAGGGGGGTTTTACGAGCAGTACTTC. J is TRBJ2-7 and V is TRBV27; TRBD1 agrees at 10 bases. Trimming cost V 5 bases and J 4 bases; bases outside gene matches: 5. The CDR3 consists of 14 residues. Germline V gene data show CDR1 as MNHEY and CDR2 as SMNVEV (reference sequence).

This clone was recorded once. Other nucleotide sequences in the sample specify the same CDR3. The V call is TRBV5-1, the J call TRBJ2-7; TRBD2 agrees at 8 bases. Looked up from germline, CDR1 is SGHRS and CDR2 is YFSETQ. Losses at the gene ends were 2 bases for V and 1 base for J; bases not matched to a gene: 2. This CDR3 is 14 amino acids long. Here the CDR3 reads CASSLGLASYEQYF. The CDR3 coding sequence is TGCGCCAGCAGCTTAGGACTAGCTTCCTACGAGCAGTACTTC.

The chain carries TRBV19 and TRBJ1-6; 11 bases line up with TRBD1. The V and J ends lost 7 bases and 10 bases, in that order; junction bases with no gene match: 12. Germline-derived CDR1 and CDR2 are LNHDA and SQIVND (reference sequence). The CDR3 consists of 16 residues. The CDR3, as DNA: TGTGCCAGTACCACGGGACAGGGGGTTGTATACTCACCCCTCCACTTT. Its protein is CASTTGQGVVYSPLHF.

The chain has TRBV7-2 and TRBJ1-1, with 8 bases fitting TRBD1. This CDR3 is built from 14 residues. V gave up 3 bases and J gave up 4 bases; unmatched junction bases: 4. CDR1 is SGHTA, CDR2 FQGNSA, per germline. As DNA, the CDR3 is TGTGCCAGCAGCTTGGACAGGGCATTCACTGAAGCTTTCTTT. Translation: CASSLDRAFTEAFF.

The count of this clone is one. The rearrangement uses TRBV9 and TRBJ2-7; tentatively, D is TRBD1 (6 bases). CDR1 and CDR2 (germline): SGDLS, YYNGEE. Trimming took off 0 bases at V and 5 bases at J, with 15 bases between the two ends. The CDR3 spans 15 residues. The CDR3 region has the DNA TGTGCCAGCAGCGTAGTGCAGGGGCCAGGGAACGAGCAGTACTTC. This translates into CASSVVQGPGNEQYF.

This chain connects TRBV5-4 to TRBJ2-3, with 8 bases aligning to TRBD2. The CDR3 sequence is 16 residues long. The ends lost 4 bases at V and 2 bases at J; junction bases unmatched: 9. CDR1 is SGHNT, CDR2 YYREEE, per germline (reference sequence). Here the CDR3 reads CASSQQRERLTDTQYF. In DNA, the CDR3 is TGTGCCAGCAGCCAACAGCGGGAGCGTCTCACAGATACGCAGTATTTT.

The CDR3 reads CASSPGLAGLSSYEQYF. CDR3 coding DNA: TGCGCCAGCAGCCCGGGACTAGCGGGTCTGAGCTCCTACGAGCAGTACTTC. V gene TRBV5-1 combines with J gene TRBJ2-7; 12 bases match TRBD2. Unmatched junction bases numbered 8, after V lost 4 bases and J lost 0 bases. This CDR3 has 17 residues. Germline loops: CDR1 SGHRS, CDR2 YFSETQ.

The chain recombines TRBV2 with TRBJ1-4; D gene uncertain. Germline V lookup: CDR1 SNHLY, CDR2 FYNNEI. Between the trimmed V and J ends, which lost 0 bases and 4 bases, there was a span of 6 bases. The CDR3 has 14 amino acids. CDR3 sequence reads: CASSEAADNEKLFF. The DNA for the CDR3 is TGTGCCAGCAGTGAAGCGGCTGATAATGAAAAACTGTTTTTT. Complete variable domain (other parts from reference TRBV2 and TRBJ1-4): EPEVTQTPSHQVTQMGQEVILRCVPISNHLYFYWYRQILGQKVEFLVSFYNNEISEKSEIFDDQFSVERPDGSNFTLKIRSTKLEDSAMYFCASSEAADNEKLFFGSGTQLSVL.

The chain carries TRBV10-1 and TRBJ2-2, with 7 bases lining up with TRBD2. Germline CDR1 WNHNN, CDR2 SYGVQD (reference sequence). CDR3 length: 17 amino acids. The V gene end was trimmed by 3 bases and the J gene end by 4 bases; junction bases not matched to a gene: 11. CDR3 loop: CASSDPTVGEGTGELFF. For the CDR3, the DNA is TGCGCCAGCAGTGATCCGACGGTAGGGGAGGGCACCGGGGAGCTGTTTTTT.

This chain uses TRBV6-5 with TRBJ1-4; 7 nucleotides match TRBD1. The CDR3 length is 13 residues. V lost 8 bases, J lost 4 bases, and 4 bases stayed unmatched. Germline V CDR1 and CDR2: MNHEY, SVGAGI. This CDR3 is CASVWDSNEKLFF. The DNA for the CDR3 is TGTGCCAGCGTGTGGGACAGTAATGAAAAACTGTTTTTT.

The chain couples TRBV14 to TRBJ2-7; D perhaps matches TRBD2 (5 bases). The CDR3 contains 12 residues. Germline V gene lookup returns CDR1 SGHDN and CDR2 FVKESK. With 4 bases removed from V and 6 bases from J, the gap between germline ends came to 10 bases. This CDR3 reads CASSRTSVEQYF. The CDR3 nucleotides read TGTGCCAGCAGCCGTACTAGTGTCGAGCAGTACTTC.

The chain couples TRBV7-2 to TRBJ2-1, with TRBD2 matching over 14 bases. The CDR3 contains 17 residues. Germline CDR1 SGHTA, CDR2 FQGNSA. With V trimmed by 1 base and J by 8 bases, 7 bases remained unmatched. As DNA, the CDR3 is TGTGCCAGCAGCTTAGTAGGGACTAGCGGGAGTGGGGATGAGCAGTTCTTC. Its protein product is CASSLVGTSGSGDEQFF.